Sequencing of this TCR beta chain was carried out in a study of radiation and T cells in renal cell carcinoma. The wider study: Nephrectomy followed 15 Gy stereotactic body radiation by 4 weeks.

Here immunoSEQ multiplex PCR was the method, and the copy in TCRdb shows in-frame clones only, minus some. The sample holds tens of thousands of clones, 80% seen once. Time point noted: blood 2 weeks post-SBRT. Treatment reported: 15 Gy SBRT to primary tumor, nephrectomy 4 weeks later. The patient's renal cell carcinoma had clear cell pathology. Germline CDR1 reads SGHDT; CDR2 reads YYEEEE. CDR3 length equals 12 residues. The V end lost 0 bases, the J end lost 6 bases, and 7 bases lay between the germline ends. The chain has TRBV5-6 and TRBJ2-7; no reliable D call. This receptor was taken from an older woman with renal cell carcinoma. The source material was blood, sampled from a patient whose treatment included radiotherapy and nephrectomy. The chain's CDR3 is CASSLASVEQYF. CDR3 nucleotides: TGTGCCAGCAGCTTGGCCTCCGTCGAGCAGTACTTC.